The present T cell receptor (beta chain) was sequenced within a study of regulatory T cells in long-lasting Graves disease. This clonotype was observed at least ten times. This sample's time point: newly diagnosed GD, antithyroid drugs for less than 3 months. PBMCs provided the RNA from which the TCR library was made. HTBI primers from iRepertoire and Arm-PCR of CDR3 regions yielded the TCR beta libraries. TCRdb reanalysed the multiplex PCR reads using MiXCR and keeps one entry per CDR3 protein. The table includes around 450,000 distinct CDR3 sequences, around 16% detected once. This CDR3 has 15 amino acids. Germline loops: CDR1 MDHEN, CDR2 SYDVKM. The trim removed 5 bases at V and 2 bases at J, leaving 9 bases unmatched. The sample also formed part of further work on T cells in Graves' hyperthyroidism and ophthalmopathy.

The TCR originated in a woman in her forties with Graves disease. This specimen consisted of peripheral blood mononuclear cells (PBMCs), obtained at new diagnosis, from a patient treated with antithyroid drugs. This chain joins TRBV28 and TRBJ2-7; 7 nucleotides align to TRBD1. The DNA for the CDR3 is TGTGCCAGCAGTACTAACCGGGACAGAACCTACGAGCAGTACTTC. Translation: CASSTNRDRTYEQYF.